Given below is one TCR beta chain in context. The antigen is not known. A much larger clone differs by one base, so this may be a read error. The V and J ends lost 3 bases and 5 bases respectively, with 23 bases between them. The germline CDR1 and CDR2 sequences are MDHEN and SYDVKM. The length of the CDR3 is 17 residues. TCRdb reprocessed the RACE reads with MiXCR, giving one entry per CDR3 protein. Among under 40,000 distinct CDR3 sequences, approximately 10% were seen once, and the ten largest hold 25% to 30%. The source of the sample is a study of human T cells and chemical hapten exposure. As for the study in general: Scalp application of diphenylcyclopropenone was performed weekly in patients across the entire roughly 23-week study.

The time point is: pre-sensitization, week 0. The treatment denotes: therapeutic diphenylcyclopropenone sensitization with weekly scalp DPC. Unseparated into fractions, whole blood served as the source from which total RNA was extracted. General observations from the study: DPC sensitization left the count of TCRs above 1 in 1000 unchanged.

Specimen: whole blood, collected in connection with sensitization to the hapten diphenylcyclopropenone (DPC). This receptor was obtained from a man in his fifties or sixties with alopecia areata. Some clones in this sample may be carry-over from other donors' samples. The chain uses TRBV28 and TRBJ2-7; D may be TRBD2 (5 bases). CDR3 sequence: CASSFPGNRAKSHEQYF. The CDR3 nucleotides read TGTGCCAGCAGTTTTCCGGGGAACCGGGCCAAGAGCCACGAGCAGTACTTC.